The clone carrying this T cell receptor beta chain was observed many times. Its antigen is not known. The data originate from a study of blood T cells in healthy people across ages. Whole-study results and caveats: Roughly linear age-related decline in beta diversity appeared, significant by age approximately 41.

With a J-beta primer mix and a sample-barcoded 5' primer, a second PCR ran about 7 to 11 cycles. Every cDNA molecule bore a tag from a template-switch adaptor containing 12 random nucleotides. TCRdb called the 5' RACE reads again in MiXCR, with one record for every CDR3 protein. There are hundreds of thousands of distinct CDR3 sequences in the sample; 25% to 30% occur only once, and 15% to 19% lies in the top ten. The draw of peripheral blood yielded around 9.6 milliliters from each donor. CDR3 size: 15 residues. The germline CDR1 and CDR2 sequences are LGHNA and YSLEER. Trimming took 2 bases from V and 0 from J, leaving 11 bases between them.

This chain uses TRBV4-3 with TRBJ2-7; no firm D call. The specimen sequenced was blood. The clonotype was recovered from a woman at least 80 years old in good health. CDR3 sequence reads: CASSQSLGSSYEQYF. CDR3 DNA sequence: TGCGCCAGCAGCCAAAGTTTAGGCAGCTCCTACGAGCAGTACTTC.